This passage covers 30 T cell receptor beta chains from one sample sequenced in a study of PD-L1 blockade in urothelial cancer. The table came from immunoSEQ multiplex PCR; TCRdb's copy has only in-frame clones and leaves some out. The data hold under 100,000 clones, with roughly 87% observed a single time. Sequenced here: PBMCs, sampled around atezolizumab (anti-PD-L1) treatment. The receptors stem from a man in his sixties or seventies with urothelial cancer.

This sequence joins TRBV11-2 and TRBJ2-7; D not resolved. The CDR3 is 12 residues long. Germline CDR1 reads SGHAT; CDR2 reads FQNNGV. V was trimmed by 5 bases and J by 4 bases, leaving 9 bases between them. CDR3 loop: CASSPVLYEQYF. The CDR3 DNA reads as TGTGCCAGCAGCCCAGTATTATACGAGCAGTACTTC.

The table lists this clone with a count of one. The V and J genes are TRBV12-5 and TRBJ1-1; 7 bases match TRBD1. The CDR3 runs to 15 residues. Germline V gene sequence: CDR1 LGHNT, CDR2 FRNRAP. Germline trimming cut 6 bases from V and 0 bases from J; bases unmatched to any gene: 7. The CDR3 region is CASGVPGTVNTEAFF. Written as DNA, the CDR3 is TGTGCTAGTGGCGTCCCCGGGACAGTGAACACTGAAGCTTTCTTT.

This clone was recorded only once. This sequence joins TRBV7-3 and TRBJ2-3; D possibly corresponds to TRBD2 (6 bases). This CDR3 contains 15 residues. The germline V gene encodes CDR1 SGHTA and CDR2 FQGTGA. V lost 3 bases and J lost 2, with 12 bases in between. This chain's CDR3 is CASSLAGSYTDTQYF. Here the CDR3 DNA reads TGTGCCAGCAGCTTGGCGGGGTCCTACACAGATACGCAGTATTTT.

The rearrangement links TRBV4-3 to TRBJ2-3; D gene uncertain. The CDR3 runs 16 residues. Germline values: CDR1 LGHNA, CDR2 YSLEER. Trimming removed 0 bases at V and 1 base at J, with 11 bases between. The CDR3 here is CASSQDLSLGTDTQYF. DNA of the CDR3: TGCGCCAGCAGCCAAGATCTATCCCTTGGCACAGATACGCAGTATTTT.

This clone was counted ten times or more. The chain is built from TRBV9 and TRBJ1-5; D gene uncertain. The CDR3 runs 14 residues. V was trimmed by 3 bases and J by 6 bases, leaving 13 bases between them. The germline V gene encodes CDR1 SGDLS and CDR2 YYNGEE. The CDR3 nucleotides read TGTGCCAGCAGCGGGCCGCCAAAAAGTCAGCCCCAGCATTTT. Residues: CASSGPPKSQPQHF.

The chain links TRBV25-1 to TRBJ1-1; 10 bases are shared with TRBD1. The junction had 12 bases not matched to a gene; V was cut back by 8 bases and J by 3 bases. The CDR3 sequence is 16 residues long. The germline CDR1 and CDR2 sequences are MGHDK and SYGVNS. The CDR3 coding sequence is TGTGCCAGCCGCCCCAGACAGGGGGCTTTAGACACTGAAGCTTTCTTT. Amino acid sequence: CASRPRQGALDTEAFF.

The V gene is TRBV6-5, the J gene TRBJ1-1; 9 nucleotides match TRBD1. Germline V CDR1 and CDR2: MNHEY, SVGAGI. J lost 11 bases, V lost 5 bases, and 12 bases had no gene match. CDR3 length: 14 amino acids. The CDR3 nucleotides are TGTGCCAGCAGTGTACCCGGGGACAGGGATCGGGCTTTCTTT. This encodes CASSVPGDRDRAFF.

This rearrangement joins TRBV6-5 to TRBJ2-1; 9 bases align to TRBD2. CDR1 is MNHEY and CDR2 is SVGAGI in the germline V gene. CDR3 size: 15 residues. Trimming at V came to 5 bases and at J to 1 base, leaving 3 bases not matched to a gene. Here the CDR3 reads CASSHSGGSYNEQFF. The CDR3 DNA reads TGTGCCAGCAGTCATAGCGGGGGATCCTACAATGAGCAGTTCTTC.

This chain joins TRBV6-5 and TRBJ1-2; 11 bases are shared with TRBD1. Germline-derived CDR1 and CDR2 are MNHEY and SVGAGI. Trimming took 11 bases from V and 7 from J; bases not matched to a gene: 6. The CDR3 length is 12 residues. For the CDR3, the DNA is TGTGCCTGCGGACAGGGGGCAGGTGGCTACACCTTC. It is translated as CACGQGAGGYTF.

The chain links TRBV7-9 to TRBJ1-4; D unclear. CDR1 and CDR2 from the germline V gene are SEHNR and FQNEAQ (reference sequence). This CDR3 contains 15 residues. Trimming pared 3 bases from V and 1 base from J, leaving 9 bases between. CDR3 DNA sequence: TGTGCCAGCAGCTTGTATCAGGAAACTAATGAAAAACTGTTTTTT. Translation gives CASSLYQETNEKLFF.

V gene TRBV7-2 combines with J gene TRBJ2-2, with D uncertain. V was shortened by 8 bases and J by 0 bases, with 10 bases between the two germline ends. The CDR3 is 14 residues long. Germline V CDR1 and CDR2: SGHTA, FQGNSA. The CDR3 DNA follows: TGTGCCAGCTCCGGGTTGTCGAACACCGGGGAGCTGTTTTTT. This codes for CASSGLSNTGELFF.

The chain links TRBV7-9 to TRBJ2-3, with 8 nucleotides matching TRBD2. The CDR3 covers 16 residues. The junction had 4 bases not matched to a gene; V was cut back by 0 bases and J by 2 bases. Germline CDR1 reads SEHNR; CDR2 reads FQNEAQ (reference sequence). This CDR3 reads CASSLAGRGDTDTQYF. CDR3 DNA: TGTGCCAGCAGCTTAGCGGGGCGGGGGGACACAGATACGCAGTATTTT.

The V and J genes are TRBV6-1 and TRBJ2-2, with 8 bases matching TRBD2. Germline values: CDR1 MNHNS, CDR2 SASEGT. The V and J ends lost 3 bases and 3 bases, in that order; junction bases with no gene match: 12. CDR3 size: 18 residues. CDR3 protein: CASSEAGAGGPDTGELFF. CDR3 bases: TGTGCCAGCAGTGAGGCCGGGGCGGGGGGCCCCGACACCGGGGAGCTGTTTTTT.

The chain is built from TRBV13 and TRBJ1-1, with D possibly being TRBD1 (5 bases). CDR3 size: 16 residues. V lost 4 bases, J lost 0 bases, and 15 bases lay in between. Germline CDR1 PRHDT, CDR2 FYEKMQ (reference sequence). The CDR3 spells CASSSPDNSMNTEAFF. The CDR3 coding sequence is TGTGCCAGCAGCTCTCCGGACAATTCCATGAACACTGAAGCTTTCTTT.

This clone was found once. This chain joins TRBV2 and TRBJ2-6, with D maybe TRBD1 (5 bases). The germline gives CDR1 SNHLY, CDR2 FYNNEI. CDR3 length: 15 amino acids. Trimming took off 10 bases at V and 0 bases at J, with 13 bases between the two ends. The CDR3 loop reads CATQGRDSGANVLTF. CDR3 bases: TGTGCCACTCAGGGTAGGGACTCTGGGGCCAACGTCCTGACTTTC. The variable domain in full, with the rest retrieved from reference TRBV2 and TRBJ2-6, is EPEVTQTPSHQVTQMGQEVILRCVPISNHLYFYWYRQILGQKVEFLVSFYNNEISEKSEIFDDQFSVERPDGSNFTLKIRSTKLEDSAMYFCATQGRDSGANVLTFGAGSRLTVL.

The chain uses TRBV11-3 and TRBJ2-5; D perhaps matches TRBD1 (5 bases). CDR1 and CDR2 (germline): SGHNT, YENEEA. CDR3 length: 14 residues. Deletions cut 1 base from V and 5 bases from J, with 11 bases between. CDR3 residues: CASSLGGAGETQYF. The CDR3 nucleotides are TGTGCCAGCAGCTTAGGGGGCGCCGGGGAGACCCAGTACTTC.

This sequence joins TRBV6-5 and TRBJ1-5; TRBD1 is a possible D gene (5 bases). Germline CDR1 reads MNHEY; CDR2 reads SVGAGI. Trimming pared 2 bases from V and 4 bases from J, leaving 12 bases between. This CDR3 spans 15 amino acids. In nucleotides, the CDR3 is TGTGCCAGCAGTTACCAGGGACGGGGGAATCAGCCCCAGCATTTT. Translation: CASSYQGRGNQPQHF.

The V call is TRBV2, the J call TRBJ1-6; D is undetermined. Between the trimmed V and J ends, which lost 7 bases and 5 bases, there was a span of 6 bases. Germline loops: CDR1 SNHLY, CDR2 FYNNEI. CDR3 length equals 12 residues. The CDR3 nucleotides are TGTGCCAGCACTTTAAATAATTCACCCCTCCACTTT. This gives the protein CASTLNNSPLHF.

The V and J genes are TRBV5-1 and TRBJ2-5; 13 bases map to TRBD2. V shed 5 bases, J shed 1 base, and the junction held 2 bases outside the gene matches. Per germline, CDR1 SGHRS and CDR2 YFSETQ. CDR3 length: 15 amino acids. In DNA form, the CDR3 reads TGCGCCAGCAGGGGACTAGCGGGACTCCAAGAGACCCAGTACTTC. Translation gives CASRGLAGLQETQYF.

The J gene is TRBJ2-6, the V gene TRBV2, with 11 positions matching TRBD1. Looked up from germline, CDR1 is SNHLY and CDR2 is FYNNEI. The V segment lost 4 bases and the J segment 10 bases; nucleotides outside the gene matches: 21. This CDR3 has 20 residues. The CDR3 here is CASSGRTGGLGQRERNVLTF. As DNA, the CDR3 is TGTGCCAGCAGTGGAAGGACAGGGGGCTTAGGCCAGCGGGAGAGAAACGTCCTGACTTTC. The full variable domain, rest sourced from reference TRBV2 and TRBJ2-6, is EPEVTQTPSHQVTQMGQEVILRCVPISNHLYFYWYRQILGQKVEFLVSFYNNEISEKSEIFDDQFSVERPDGSNFTLKIRSTKLEDSAMYFCASSGRTGGLGQRERNVLTFGAGSRLTVL.

The gene calls are TRBV18 and TRBJ2-3; 13 bases map to TRBD2. V was clipped by 2 bases and J by 1 base; unmatched bases: 3. CDR3 length equals 17 residues. Germline V lookup: CDR1 KGHSH, CDR2 LQKENI. CDR3 in amino acids: CASSPGTSGVGTDTQYF. The CDR3 DNA follows: TGTGCCAGCTCACCAGGGACTAGCGGGGTGGGCACAGATACGCAGTATTTT.

The V call is TRBV2, the J call TRBJ2-7, with a possible D match to TRBD1 (5 bases). There are 14 residues in the CDR3. Looked up from germline, CDR1 is SNHLY and CDR2 is FYNNEI. Trimming took 7 bases from V and 6 from J, leaving 19 bases between them. This CDR3 reads CASTPGRVIREQYF. The CDR3 region has the DNA TGTGCCAGCACCCCGGGCAGGGTGATTCGCGAGCAGTACTTC.

The chain couples TRBV18 to TRBJ1-2, with 8 positions matching TRBD1. This CDR3 is built from 14 residues. Germline V CDR1 and CDR2: KGHSH, LQKENI. J lost 4 bases, V lost 4 bases, and 5 bases had no gene match. The DNA for the CDR3 is TGTGCCAGCTCACGGCAGGGGGCACTCTATGGCTACACCTTC. Amino acids: CASSRQGALYGYTF.

The J gene is TRBJ2-6, the V gene TRBV5-6; 7 positions match TRBD1. The germline CDR1 and CDR2 sequences are SGHDT and YYEEEE. The CDR3 totals 16 residues. V lost 7 bases and J lost 0; bases outside the gene matches: 7. The CDR3 region is CASGRDSLSGANVLTF. The CDR3 DNA sequence: TGTGCCAGCGGCCGGGACAGCCTCTCTGGGGCCAACGTCCTGACTTTC.

This clone was counted many times. Here the CDR3 reads CASSFAGLAYNEQFF. Written as DNA, the CDR3 is TGTGCCAGCAGCTTTGCGGGACTAGCCTACAATGAGCAGTTCTTC. The J gene is TRBJ2-1, the V gene TRBV5-6; TRBD2 matches at 8 bases. The CDR3 is made up of 15 amino acids. Germline V gene data show CDR1 as SGHDT and CDR2 as YYEEEE. J was trimmed by 2 bases and V by 2 bases; bases with no gene match: 3.

Concerning this clone: The same CDR3 arises from other DNA sequences in this sample as well. The J gene is TRBJ2-5, the V gene TRBV19, with D perhaps TRBD1 (6 bases). The CDR3 length is 13 residues. Germline V gene lookup returns CDR1 LNHDA and CDR2 SQIVND (reference sequence). V was cut by 8 bases and J by 0 bases, with 10 bases left in between. CDR3 DNA: TGTGCCAGTTCTCAGGGGAACCAAGAGACCCAGTACTTC. The encoded protein is CASSQGNQETQYF.

V and J are TRBV4-1 and TRBJ2-5, with D possibly TRBD2 on 8 matching bases. The germline gives CDR1 MGHRA, CDR2 YSYEKL. Deletions cut 3 bases from V and 2 bases from J, with 16 bases between. This CDR3 comprises 16 residues. In DNA form, the CDR3 reads TGCGCCAGCAGCCACCCCGGGAGGGGGCGACAAGAGACCCAGTACTTC. It translates to CASSHPGRGRQETQYF.

The chain is built from TRBV5-4 and TRBJ2-5, with TRBD2 identical over 9 bases. The CDR3 spans 15 residues. Germline V lookup: CDR1 SGHNT, CDR2 YYREEE (reference sequence). V lost 0 bases to trimming and J lost 3 bases; unmatched junction nucleotides: 3. The CDR3 nucleotides are TGTGCCAGCAGCTTGGGGGCGGGGGGGAAAGAGACCCAGTACTTC. Translating it yields CASSLGAGGKETQYF.

The chain joins TRBV6-6 to TRBJ1-1, with a tentative D call TRBD1 (5 bases). The germline V and J ends were trimmed by 6 bases and 1 base, with 12 bases remaining between them. The CDR3 is 14 amino acids. The germline CDR1 and CDR2 sequences are MNHNY and SVGAGI (reference sequence). In DNA, the CDR3 is TGTGCCAGCAGCAACCCCCAGGGGAACACTGAAGCTTTCTTT. It yields the protein CASSNPQGNTEAFF.

The chain combines TRBV5-4 with TRBJ1-2; 12 nucleotides align to TRBD1. The CDR3 covers 16 residues. CDR1 is SGHNT, CDR2 YYREEE, per germline (reference sequence). The V and J ends lost 4 bases and 4 bases, in that order; junction bases with no gene match: 8. The CDR3 region is CASSAGQGASGYGYTF. CDR3 nucleotides: TGTGCCAGCAGCGCGGGACAGGGGGCCTCTGGCTATGGCTACACCTTC.